The entry that follows covers one TCR beta chain sequence. CDR1 is SGHDN, CDR2 FVKESK, per germline. V shed 4 bases, J shed 2 bases, and the junction held 2 bases outside the gene matches. This CDR3 comprises 14 residues. Cohort assignment relied on participant-reported clinical history. Donors in Cohort 3 counted as recovered after two negative PCRs, clearance, or symptom resolution. Methods used by the authors: Reference gene primer amplification yielded estimated nucleated cell counts. Only in-frame clones appear in the TCRdb table, and some are missing; sequencing was by immunoSEQ multiplex PCR. V, J and clone size derive from that table, while D and trimming were established from the DNA sequence. The sample has roughly 150,000 clones, approximately 82% seen once. These data originate in a study of blood T cell repertoires in COVID-19. Study in general: Whether acute or convalescent, the COVID-19 samples came from the United States, Italy and Spain.

This chain links TRBV14 with TRBJ2-1, with 7 positions matching TRBD2. Sequenced: PBMCs or T cells enriched from blood (not recorded which). The origin of this receptor is a man between 60 and 75 years old who had recovered from COVID-19. CDR3 protein: CASSLAGPYNEQFF. The CDR3 DNA sequence: TGTGCCAGCAGCCTAGCGGGTCCCTACAATGAGCAGTTCTTC.